The entry that follows covers one T cell receptor beta chain sequence. Its antigen is unidentified. This specimen belongs to a study of shared clonotypes between healthy human individuals. Each cell subset's genomic DNA was divided evenly among several immunoSEQ plates. Sequencing used immunoSEQ multiplex PCR; TCRdb keeps in-frame clones, though not all of them. This table has 650,000 to 800,000 clones, around 90% appearing once. CD45RO-negative, CCR7-positively selected cells formed the naive CD8 fraction, excluding terminally differentiated effector memory CD45RA+ cells. The healthy adult donors were HIV-negative and reported no recent acute infections or vaccinations. Per the germline V gene, CDR1 is SGDLS and CDR2 is YYNGEE. V was pared by 0 bases and J by 6 bases, with 6 bases of the junction left unmatched. CDR3 length: 16 residues. Study conclusions and caveats: Despite large depth, rarefaction showed incomplete sorted-subset sequencing.

J is TRBJ2-7 and V is TRBV9, with 13 bases matching TRBD2. Source material: naive CD8+ T cells sorted from blood. The receptor comes from a man aged 25 to 40 in good health. CDR3 nucleotide sequence: TGTGCCAGCAGCGTAGAACTAGCGGGAGGGTTGAGCGAGCAGTACTTC. Its translation: CASSVELAGGLSEQYF.